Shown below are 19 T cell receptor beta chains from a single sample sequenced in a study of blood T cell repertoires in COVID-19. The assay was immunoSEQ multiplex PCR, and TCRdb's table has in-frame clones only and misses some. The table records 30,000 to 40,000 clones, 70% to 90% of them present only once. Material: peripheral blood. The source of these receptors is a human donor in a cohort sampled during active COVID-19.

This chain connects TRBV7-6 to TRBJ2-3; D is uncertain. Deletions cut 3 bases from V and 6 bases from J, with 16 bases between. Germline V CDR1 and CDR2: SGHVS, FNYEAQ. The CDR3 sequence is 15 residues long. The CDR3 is CASSFQSFNTDTQYF. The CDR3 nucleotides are TGTGCCAGCAGCTTTCAATCTTTTAACACGGATACGCAGTATTTT.

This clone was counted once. CDR3 sequence reads: CASSRGAQETQYF. The CDR3 DNA reads as TGTGCCAGCAGCCGCGGGGCCCAAGAGACCCAGTACTTC. This rearrangement joins TRBV11-2 to TRBJ2-5; perhaps TRBD2 as D (6 bases). CDR3 length: 13 residues. Germline loops: CDR1 SGHAT, CDR2 FQNNGV. Trimming took 5 bases from V and 1 from J, leaving 8 bases between them.

The DNA for the CDR3 is TGTGCCAGTAGTCCAAGGGGCAAATTGAACACTGAAGCTTTCTTT. It translates to CASSPRGKLNTEAFF. V is TRBV19 and J is TRBJ1-1, with D perhaps matching TRBD1 (5 bases). The germline V gene has CDR1 LNHDA and CDR2 SQIVND (reference sequence). V lost 5 bases and J lost 0, with 13 bases in between. The CDR3 is 15 residues long. The full variable domain, its missing parts supplied by reference TRBV19 and TRBJ1-1, is DGGITQSPKYLFRKEGQNVTLSCEQNLNHDAMYWYRQDPGQGLRLIYYSQIVNDFQKGDIAEGYSVSREKKESFPLTVTSAQKNPTAFYLCASSPRGKLNTEAFFGQGTRLTVV.

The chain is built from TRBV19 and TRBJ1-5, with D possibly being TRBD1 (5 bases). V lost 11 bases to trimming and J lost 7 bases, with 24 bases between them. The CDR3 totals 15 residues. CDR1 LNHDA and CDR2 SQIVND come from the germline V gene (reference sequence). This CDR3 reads CARRGFGGRCQPQHF. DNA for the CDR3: TGTGCCCGTCGGGGGTTTGGGGGAAGATGCCAGCCCCAGCATTTT.

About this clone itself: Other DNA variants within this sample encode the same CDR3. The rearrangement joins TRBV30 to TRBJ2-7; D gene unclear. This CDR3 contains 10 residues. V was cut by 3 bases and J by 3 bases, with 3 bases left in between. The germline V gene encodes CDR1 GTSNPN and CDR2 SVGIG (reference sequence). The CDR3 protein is CAWSGYEQYF. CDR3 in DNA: TGTGCCTGGAGCGGCTACGAGCAGTACTTC.

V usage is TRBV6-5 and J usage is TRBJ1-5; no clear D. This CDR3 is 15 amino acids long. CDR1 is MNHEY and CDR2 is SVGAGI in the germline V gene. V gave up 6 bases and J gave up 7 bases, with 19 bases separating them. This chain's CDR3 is CASRPPGLVGQPQHF. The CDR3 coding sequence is TGTGCCAGCAGACCCCCGGGTTTGGTCGGGCAGCCCCAGCATTTT.

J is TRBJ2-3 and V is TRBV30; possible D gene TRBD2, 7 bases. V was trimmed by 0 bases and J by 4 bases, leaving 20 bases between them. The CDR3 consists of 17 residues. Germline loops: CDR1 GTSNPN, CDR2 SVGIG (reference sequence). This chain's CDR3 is CAWSVAAGAPQADTQYF. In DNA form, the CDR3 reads TGTGCCTGGAGTGTAGCCGCGGGGGCCCCCCAAGCAGATACGCAGTATTTT.

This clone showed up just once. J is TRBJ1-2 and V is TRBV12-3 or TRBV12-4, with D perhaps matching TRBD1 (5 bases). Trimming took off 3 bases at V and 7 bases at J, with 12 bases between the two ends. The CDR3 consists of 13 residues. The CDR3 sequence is CASSFEGRGGYTF. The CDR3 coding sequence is TGTGCCAGCAGTTTTGAAGGGAGGGGTGGCTACACCTTC.

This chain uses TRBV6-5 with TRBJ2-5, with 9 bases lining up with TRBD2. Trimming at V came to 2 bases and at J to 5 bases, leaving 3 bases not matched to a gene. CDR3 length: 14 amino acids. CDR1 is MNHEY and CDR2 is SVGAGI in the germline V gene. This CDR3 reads CASSYGGGAETQYF. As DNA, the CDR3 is TGTGCCAGCAGTTACGGCGGGGGGGCGGAGACCCAGTACTTC.

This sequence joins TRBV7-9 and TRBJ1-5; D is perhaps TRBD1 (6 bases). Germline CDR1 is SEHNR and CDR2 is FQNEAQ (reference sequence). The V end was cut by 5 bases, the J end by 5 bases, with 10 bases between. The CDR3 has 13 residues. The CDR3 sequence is CASSQKGDQPQHF. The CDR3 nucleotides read TGTGCCAGCAGCCAAAAGGGGGATCAGCCCCAGCATTTT.

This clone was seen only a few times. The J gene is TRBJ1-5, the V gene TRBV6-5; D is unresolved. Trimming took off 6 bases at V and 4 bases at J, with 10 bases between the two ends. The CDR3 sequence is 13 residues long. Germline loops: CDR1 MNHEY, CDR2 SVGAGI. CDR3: CASRPGPNQPQHF. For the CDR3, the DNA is TGTGCCAGCAGGCCAGGCCCGAATCAGCCCCAGCATTTT.

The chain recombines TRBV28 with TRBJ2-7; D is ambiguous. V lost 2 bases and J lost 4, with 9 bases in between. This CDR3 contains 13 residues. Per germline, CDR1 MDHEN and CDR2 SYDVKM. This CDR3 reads CASSLGSGYEQYF. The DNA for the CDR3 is TGTGCCAGCAGTTTAGGTTCCGGTTACGAGCAGTACTTC.

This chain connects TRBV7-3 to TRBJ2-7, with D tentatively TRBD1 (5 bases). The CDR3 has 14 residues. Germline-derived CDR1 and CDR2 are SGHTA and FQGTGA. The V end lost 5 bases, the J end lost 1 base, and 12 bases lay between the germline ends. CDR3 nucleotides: TGTGCCAGCAGCGAACCGGACACTTCCTACGAGCAGTACTTC. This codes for CASSEPDTSYEQYF.

CDR3 sequence reads: CASSERVDEQFF. The CDR3 DNA reads as TGCGCCAGCAGTGAGCGGGTCGATGAGCAGTTCTTC. The genes are TRBV10-1 and TRBJ2-1; no firm D call. This CDR3 is built from 12 residues. Trimming took off 2 bases at V and 8 bases at J, with 7 bases between the two ends. Per the germline V gene, CDR1 is WNHNN and CDR2 is SYGVQD (reference sequence).

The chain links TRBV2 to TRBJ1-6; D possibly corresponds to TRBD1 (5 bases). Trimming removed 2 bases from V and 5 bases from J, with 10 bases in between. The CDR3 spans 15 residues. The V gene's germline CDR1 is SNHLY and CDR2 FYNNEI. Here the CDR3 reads CASSERRADNSPLHF. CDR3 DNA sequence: TGTGCCAGCAGTGAACGCAGGGCCGATAATTCACCCCTCCACTTT.

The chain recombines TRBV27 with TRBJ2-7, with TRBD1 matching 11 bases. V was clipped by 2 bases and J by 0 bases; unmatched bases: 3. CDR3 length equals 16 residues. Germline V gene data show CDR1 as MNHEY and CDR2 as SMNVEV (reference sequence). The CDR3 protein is CASSLTGTGGSYEQYF. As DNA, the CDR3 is TGTGCCAGCAGTTTAACCGGGACAGGGGGCTCCTACGAGCAGTACTTC.

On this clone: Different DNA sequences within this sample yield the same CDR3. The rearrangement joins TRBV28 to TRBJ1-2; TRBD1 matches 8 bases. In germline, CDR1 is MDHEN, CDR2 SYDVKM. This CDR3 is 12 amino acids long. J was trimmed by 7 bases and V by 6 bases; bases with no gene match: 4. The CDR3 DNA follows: TGTGCCAGCAGCCTACAGGGGGGTGGCTACACCTTC. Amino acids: CASSLQGGGYTF.

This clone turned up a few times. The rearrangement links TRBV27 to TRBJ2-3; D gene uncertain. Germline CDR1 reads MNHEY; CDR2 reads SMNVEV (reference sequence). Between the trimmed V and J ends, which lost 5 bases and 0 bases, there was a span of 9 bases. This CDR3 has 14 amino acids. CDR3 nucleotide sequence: TGTGCCAGCAGTCCCAGACATAGCACAGATACGCAGTATTTT. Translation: CASSPRHSTDTQYF.

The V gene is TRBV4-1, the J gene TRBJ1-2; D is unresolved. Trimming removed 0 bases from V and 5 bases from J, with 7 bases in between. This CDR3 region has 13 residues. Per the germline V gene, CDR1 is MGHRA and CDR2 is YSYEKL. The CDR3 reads CASSQETGYGYTF. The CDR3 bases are TGCGCCAGCAGCCAAGAAACGGGGTATGGCTACACCTTC.